The TCR beta chain under discussion was sequenced for a study of neurological immune-mediated disorders. Per germline, CDR1 SGHRS and CDR2 YFSETQ. The V gene lost 4 bases and the J gene lost 2 bases, with 12 bases spanning the gap. This CDR3 comprises 14 residues. This clonotype was detected ten times or more. Using its own MiXCR run on the 5' RACE reads, TCRdb lists one record per CDR3 protein. The table lists 39,000 or so distinct CDR3 sequences, 2% to 3% of them singletons, with around 12% in the top ten. The sequence was obtained from a man under 40 with multiple sclerosis. V gene TRBV5-1 combines with J gene TRBJ1-1; TRBD1 might be the D (6 bases). The sample was PBMCs. This chain's CDR3 is CASSPRQANTEAFF. In DNA form, the CDR3 reads TGCGCCAGCAGCCCCCGACAGGCTAACACTGAAGCTTTCTTT.